Following are 16 T cell receptor beta chains from one sample sequenced in a study of cytomegalovirus exposure and HLA in healthy donors. Only in-frame clones appear in the TCRdb table, and some are missing; sequencing was by immunoSEQ multiplex PCR. In the table there are approximately 160,000 clones, about 90% of which are singletons. The sample comprised PBMCs. Every receptor here comes from a woman under 30 in good health and CMV-seropositive.

This chain connects TRBV19 to TRBJ2-4; TRBD2 matches 8 bases. The CDR3 spans 15 residues. The V gene's germline CDR1 is LNHDA and CDR2 SQIVND (reference sequence). Trimming cost V 3 bases and J 6 bases; bases outside gene matches: 7. CDR3 amino acids: CASSIRREVGNIQYF. DNA for the CDR3: TGTGCCAGTAGTATTAGGCGGGAGGTTGGAAACATTCAGTACTTC.

This chain joins TRBV19 and TRBJ2-7; D gene uncertain. Trimming stripped 9 bases from V and 3 bases from J, with 24 bases between. Germline CDR1 is LNHDA and CDR2 is SQIVND (reference sequence). This CDR3 region has 16 residues. This chain's CDR3 is CASSLNPATPIYEQYF. The CDR3 DNA sequence: TGTGCCAGCAGTTTGAACCCCGCGACACCGATCTACGAGCAGTACTTC.

This rearrangement joins TRBV5-1 to TRBJ1-2, with a weak D call TRBD1 (6 bases). V was pared by 4 bases and J by 3 bases, with 16 bases between. CDR1 and CDR2 (germline): SGHRS, YFSETQ. CDR3 length equals 15 residues. CDR3 residues: CASSPRPGQHYGYTF. The CDR3 region has the DNA TGCGCCAGCAGCCCTCGCCCCGGACAGCACTATGGCTACACCTTC. The variable domain in full, with the rest retrieved from reference TRBV5-1 and TRBJ1-2, is KAGVTQTPRYLIKTRGQQVTLSCSPISGHRSVSWYQQTPGQGLQFLFEYFSETQRNKGNFPGRFSGRQFSNSRSEMNVSTLELGDSALYLCASSPRPGQHYGYTFGSGTRLTVV.

The rearrangement links TRBV30 to TRBJ2-3; 7 bases are shared with TRBD2. The V segment lost 3 bases and the J segment 4 bases; nucleotides outside the gene matches: 7. Germline CDR1 and CDR2: GTSNPN and SVGIG (reference sequence). This CDR3 has 14 residues. The CDR3 region has the DNA TGTGCCTGGAGAATGGCAGCGGGATCAGATACGCAGTATTTT. Translated: CAWRMAAGSDTQYF. The full variable domain, in which reference TRBV30 and TRBJ2-3 provide the parts outside the CDR3, is SQTIHQWPATLVQPVGSPLSLECTVEGTSNPNLYWYRQAAGRGLQLLFYSVGIGQISSEVPQNLSASRPQDRQFILSSKKLLLSDSGFYLCAWRMAAGSDTQYFGPGTRLTVL.

This clone was counted between two and nine times. This chain connects TRBV6-1 to TRBJ2-1, with 15 bases lining up with TRBD2. V trimming: 3 bases; J trimming: 12 bases; junction bases outside the gene matches: 12. This CDR3 has 17 residues. Germline V CDR1 and CDR2: MNHNS, SASEGT. CDR3 nucleotide sequence: TGTGCCAGCAGTGATAGACAAGGACTAGCGGGGGGGCTATTGCAGTTCTTC. Encoded protein: CASSDRQGLAGGLLQFF.

The chain links TRBV6-1 to TRBJ2-7, with TRBD1 identical over 10 bases. This CDR3 contains 15 residues. Germline V CDR1 and CDR2: MNHNS, SASEGT. The V gene end was trimmed by 2 bases and the J gene end by 3 bases; junction bases not matched to a gene: 4. The CDR3 region is CASSEPRTGGYEQYF. For the CDR3, the DNA is TGTGCCAGCAGTGAACCCCGGACAGGGGGCTACGAGCAGTACTTC.

This clone was seen more than once but under ten times. The V gene is TRBV28, the J gene TRBJ2-7, with a weak D call TRBD1 (5 bases). Looked up from germline, CDR1 is MDHEN and CDR2 is SYDVKM. Trimming shortened V by 7 bases and J by 1 base, and 8 bases separated the two germline ends. The CDR3 is 12 amino acids. The CDR3 region has the DNA TGTGCCAGCACTCAGGGTTCCTACGAGCAGTACTTC. Its translation is CASTQGSYEQYF.

The V gene is TRBV4-2, the J gene TRBJ2-1; 10 positions match TRBD2. This CDR3 region has 17 residues. Germline CDR1 LGHNA, CDR2 YNFKEQ. V lost 4 bases, J lost 4 bases, and 10 bases stayed unmatched. The CDR3 here is CASSPTSLAGGYNEQFF. DNA of the CDR3: TGTGCCAGCAGCCCGACCTCATTAGCGGGGGGTTACAATGAGCAGTTCTTC.

V and J are TRBV7-9 and TRBJ2-7; 15 nucleotides agree with TRBD2. With V trimmed by 5 bases and J by 2 bases, 4 bases remained unmatched. There are 16 residues in the CDR3. Germline V CDR1 and CDR2: SEHNR, FQNEAQ (reference sequence). The CDR3 nucleotides read TGTGCCAGCAGCGAGGGACTAGCGGGAGGCGCCTACGAGCAGTACTTC. Its translation: CASSEGLAGGAYEQYF.

This chain connects TRBV27 to TRBJ2-2, with TRBD2 as a possible D gene (5 bases). V was clipped by 2 bases and J by 4 bases, with 17 bases between them. Germline assignment: CDR1 MNHEY and CDR2 SMNVEV (reference sequence). CDR3 length: 17 amino acids. CDR3 in amino acids: CASSLLRSRAGTGELFF. The CDR3 DNA reads TGTGCCAGCAGTTTACTCCGCTCGCGGGCGGGCACCGGGGAGCTGTTTTTT.

The rearrangement joins TRBV2 to TRBJ2-5, with D tentatively TRBD2 (6 bases). The CDR3 extends over 14 amino acids. The ends were cut back, 6 bases at V and 4 bases at J, with 15 bases in the middle. The V gene's germline CDR1 is SNHLY and CDR2 FYNNEI. The CDR3 is CASRPLRGAETQYF. For the CDR3, the DNA is TGTGCCAGCAGGCCACTGCGGGGCGCAGAGACCCAGTACTTC.

V gene TRBV2 combines with J gene TRBJ2-5; maybe TRBD2 (5 bases). The CDR3 has 14 amino acids. Germline V gene lookup returns CDR1 SNHLY and CDR2 FYNNEI. V shed 4 bases and J shed 2 bases, with 11 bases lying between them. CDR3 DNA: TGTGCCAGCAGTGCCTCGGGGATGCAAGAGACCCAGTACTTC. Encoded protein: CASSASGMQETQYF.

The gene calls are TRBV5-1 and TRBJ2-3; 8 bases agree with TRBD2. The CDR3 is made up of 15 amino acids. Trimming cost V 6 bases and J 4 bases; bases outside gene matches: 10. Germline CDR1 is SGHRS and CDR2 is YFSETQ. Here the CDR3 DNA reads TGCGCCAGCACGTTAGCGGGACCTCCCGCAGATACGCAGTATTTT. Translating it yields CASTLAGPPADTQYF.

This chain joins TRBV5-1 and TRBJ2-7; TRBD1 might be the D (5 bases). The ends were cut back, 0 bases at V and 6 bases at J, with 10 bases in the middle. CDR3 length: 13 amino acids. Per the germline V gene, CDR1 is SGHRS and CDR2 is YFSETQ. The CDR3 loop is CASSLVRRAEQYF. The DNA of the CDR3 is TGCGCCAGCAGCTTGGTGCGCAGGGCCGAGCAGTACTTC.

This clone was counted once. J is TRBJ1-6 and V is TRBV6-5; D unresolved. This CDR3 contains 15 residues. Germline V gene lookup returns CDR1 MNHEY and CDR2 SVGAGI. With 5 bases removed from V and 0 bases from J, the gap between germline ends came to 8 bases. CDR3 coding DNA: TGTGCCAGCAGTGTTACTAGCTCCTATAATTCACCCCTCCACTTT. The encoded protein is CASSVTSSYNSPLHF.

V is TRBV18 and J is TRBJ1-2, with TRBD1 identical over 7 bases. Looked up from germline, CDR1 is KGHSH and CDR2 is LQKENI. The CDR3 is made up of 17 amino acids. The V gene end was trimmed by 1 base and the J gene end by 4 bases; junction bases not matched to a gene: 12. CDR3 nucleotide sequence: TGTGCCAGCTCACCACGAAGGGACAGCCGAAGGGTCTATGGCTACACCTTC. Residues: CASSPRRDSRRVYGYTF. Complete variable domain (other parts from reference TRBV18 and TRBJ1-2): NAGVMQNPRHLVRRRGQEARLRCSPMKGHSHVYWYRQLPEEGLKFMVYLQKENIIDESGMPKERFSAEFPKEGPSILRIQQVVRGDSAAYFCASSPRRDSRRVYGYTFGSGTRLTVV.